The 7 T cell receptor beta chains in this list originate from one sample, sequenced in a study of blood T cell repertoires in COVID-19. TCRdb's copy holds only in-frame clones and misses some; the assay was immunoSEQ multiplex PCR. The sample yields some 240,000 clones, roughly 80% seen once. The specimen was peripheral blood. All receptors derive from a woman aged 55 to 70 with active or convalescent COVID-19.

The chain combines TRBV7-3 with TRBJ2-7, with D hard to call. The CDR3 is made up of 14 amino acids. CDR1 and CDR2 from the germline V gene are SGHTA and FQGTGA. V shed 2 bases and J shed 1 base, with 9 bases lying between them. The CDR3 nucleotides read TGTGCCAGCAGCTTATTCTCGACTTCCTACGAGCAGTACTTC. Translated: CASSLFSTSYEQYF.

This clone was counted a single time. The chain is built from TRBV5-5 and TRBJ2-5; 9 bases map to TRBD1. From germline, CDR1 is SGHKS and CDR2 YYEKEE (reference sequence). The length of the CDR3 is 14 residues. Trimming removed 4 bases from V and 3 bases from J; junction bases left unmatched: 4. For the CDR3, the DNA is TGTGCCAGCAGCAAAGGGACAGGGAAAGAGACCCAGTACTTC. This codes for CASSKGTGKETQYF. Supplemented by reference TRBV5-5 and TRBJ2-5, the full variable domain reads DAGVTQSPTHLIKTRGQQVTLRCSPISGHKSVSWYQQVLGQGPQFIFQYYEKEERGRGNFPDRFSARQFPNYSSELNVNALLLGDSALYLCASSKGTGKETQYFGPGTRLLVL.

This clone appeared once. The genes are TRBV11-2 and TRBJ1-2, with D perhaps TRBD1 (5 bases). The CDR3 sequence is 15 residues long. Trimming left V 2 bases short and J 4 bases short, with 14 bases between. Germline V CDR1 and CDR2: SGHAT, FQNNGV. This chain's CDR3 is CASSLTAGVGYGYTF. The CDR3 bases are TGTGCCAGCAGCTTAACGGCGGGGGTTGGCTATGGCTACACCTTC.

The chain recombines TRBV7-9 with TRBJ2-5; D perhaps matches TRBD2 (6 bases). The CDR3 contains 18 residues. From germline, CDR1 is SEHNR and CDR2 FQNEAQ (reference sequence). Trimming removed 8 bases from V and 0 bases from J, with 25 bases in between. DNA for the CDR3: TGTGCCAGCCACGGGCGGCCTTTGGTAGCGGAGTACCAAGAGACCCAGTACTTC. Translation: CASHGRPLVAEYQETQYF.

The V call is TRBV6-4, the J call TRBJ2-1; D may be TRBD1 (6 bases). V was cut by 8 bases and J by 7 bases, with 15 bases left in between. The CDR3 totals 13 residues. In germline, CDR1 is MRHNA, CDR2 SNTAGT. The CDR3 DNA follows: TGTGCCAGCGGAGCAGGGGACACTAATGAGCAGTTCTTC. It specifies CASGAGDTNEQFF.

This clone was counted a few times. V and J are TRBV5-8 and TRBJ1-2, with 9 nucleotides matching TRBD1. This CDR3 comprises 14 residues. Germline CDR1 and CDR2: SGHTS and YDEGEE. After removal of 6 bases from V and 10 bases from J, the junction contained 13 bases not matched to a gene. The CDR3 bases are TGTGCCAGCACCACTCCGGGACAGGGCTTCGCCTACACCTTC. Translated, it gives CASTTPGQGFAYTF. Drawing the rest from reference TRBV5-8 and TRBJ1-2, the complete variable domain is EAGVTQSPTHLIKTRGQQATLRCSPISGHTSVYWYQQALGLGLQFLLWYDEGEERNRGNFPPRFSGRQFPNYSSELNVNALELEDSALYLCASTTPGQGFAYTFGSGTRLTVV.

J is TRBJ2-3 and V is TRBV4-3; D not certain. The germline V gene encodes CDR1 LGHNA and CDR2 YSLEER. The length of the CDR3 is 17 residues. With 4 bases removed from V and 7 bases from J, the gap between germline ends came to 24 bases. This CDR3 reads CASSPRSVGHVGNTQYF. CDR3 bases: TGCGCCAGCAGCCCCAGGTCCGTGGGCCATGTAGGTAATACGCAGTATTTT.